One and the same sample provided the 11 T cell receptor beta chains below, sequenced in a study of T cell responses to AZD1222 COVID-19 vaccine. Profiling relied on immunoSEQ multiplex PCR, and the TCRdb table lists in-frame clones only, not all of them. The sample records 90,000 to 120,000 clones, around 89% being singletons. This specimen was peripheral blood, taken on day 0 of AZD1222 vaccination. The receptors shown here come from an adult in good health.

The CDR3 reads CASSKQSTLDSPLHF. In DNA, the CDR3 is TGTGCCAGTAGTAAACAGAGTACTCTGGATTCACCCCTCCACTTT. The rearrangement links TRBV19 to TRBJ1-6; D is unresolved. Per the germline V gene, CDR1 is LNHDA and CDR2 is SQIVND (reference sequence). This CDR3 is built from 15 residues. The V and J ends lost 4 bases and 8 bases respectively, with 15 bases between them.

The chain couples TRBV3-1 (or the pseudogene TRBV3-2) to TRBJ1-5, with TRBD1 matching over 10 bases. This CDR3 is built from 17 residues. CDR1 is LGHDT, CDR2 YNNKEL, per germline (reference sequence). The ends lost 1 base at V and 5 bases at J; junction bases unmatched: 8. The CDR3 DNA reads TGTGCCAGCAGCCAAGCGACCGGGACAGGGGCGCATCAGCCCCAGCATTTT. It yields the protein CASSQATGTGAHQPQHF.

This chain uses TRBV6-5 with TRBJ1-2; the match to TRBD1 covers 8 bases. This CDR3 has 13 amino acids. The V segment lost 6 bases and the J segment 8 bases; nucleotides outside the gene matches: 8. Germline assignment: CDR1 MNHEY and CDR2 SVGAGI. In DNA, the CDR3 is TGTGCCAGCAGCTTACGGACAGGGAGCGGCTACACCTTC. As protein: CASSLRTGSGYTF.

This chain connects TRBV7-9 to TRBJ1-1; D is perhaps TRBD1 (6 bases). The CDR3 sequence is 16 residues long. V was trimmed by 3 bases and J by 3 bases, leaving 17 bases between them. Germline CDR1 and CDR2: SEHNR and FQNEAQ (reference sequence). The CDR3 nucleotides are TGTGCCAGCAGCTTGACCAGTACAGGGCCGTACACTGAAGCTTTCTTT. It is translated as CASSLTSTGPYTEAFF.

The chain combines TRBV5-1 with TRBJ2-2, with 8 positions matching TRBD2. The CDR3 has 15 amino acids. Germline V gene sequence: CDR1 SGHRS, CDR2 YFSETQ. Trimming cost V 3 bases and J 7 bases; bases outside gene matches: 8. The CDR3 reads CASSYLAGKDGELFF. The DNA of the CDR3 is TGCGCCAGCAGCTATTTAGCGGGAAAAGACGGGGAGCTGTTTTTT.

The V and J genes are TRBV19 and TRBJ1-3; 12 nucleotides agree with TRBD1. Germline values: CDR1 LNHDA, CDR2 SQIVND (reference sequence). Unmatched junction bases numbered 28, after V lost 5 bases and J lost 5 bases. This CDR3 contains 23 residues. The CDR3 spells CASSQRGQGASGITTGQRNTIYF. Written as DNA, the CDR3 is TGTGCCAGTAGTCAACGGGGACAGGGGGCTTCAGGGATAACGACTGGGCAGCGAAACACCATATATTTT.

This clone was observed a single time. This rearrangement joins TRBV7-6 to TRBJ2-1; D is perhaps TRBD1 or TRBD2 (5 bases each). This CDR3 spans 15 amino acids. Germline V gene sequence: CDR1 SGHVS, CDR2 FNYEAQ. Trimming shortened V by 5 bases and J by 5 bases, and 16 bases separated the two germline ends. The CDR3 DNA sequence: TGTGCCAGCAGCCCCCTTAGGGGAGTACACAATGAGCAGTTCTTC. Residues: CASSPLRGVHNEQFF.

The DNA of the CDR3 is TGTGCCAGCAGCGTGACAGGGTCAGAGACCCAGTACTTC. Its protein is CASSVTGSETQYF. V is TRBV9 and J is TRBJ2-5; 7 positions match TRBD1. The CDR3 extends over 13 amino acids. Germline V gene lookup returns CDR1 SGDLS and CDR2 YYNGEE. The V segment lost 2 bases and the J segment 4 bases; nucleotides outside the gene matches: 2.

The chain employs TRBV7-9 and TRBJ2-1; the D is unclear. The germline V and J ends were trimmed by 6 bases and 3 bases, with 6 bases remaining between them. CDR1 and CDR2 (germline): SEHNR, FQNEAQ (reference sequence). The CDR3 is made up of 12 amino acids. The CDR3 here is CASRNSYNEQFF. CDR3 sequence (DNA): TGTGCCAGCAGGAACAGCTACAATGAGCAGTTCTTC.

Concerning this clone itself: Other DNA sequences within the sample encode an identical CDR3. The chain uses TRBV18 and TRBJ1-6; 9 nucleotides align to TRBD1. The V and J ends lost 3 bases and 9 bases, in that order; junction bases with no gene match: 3. CDR1 and CDR2 (germline): KGHSH, LQKENI. The CDR3 loop spans 14 amino acids. The CDR3 DNA sequence: TGTGCCAGCTCACCGGGACAGGGCCGTTCACCCCTCCACTTT. Translation: CASSPGQGRSPLHF. Based on the CDR3 plus reference TRBV18 and TRBJ1-6, the full variable domain is NAGVMQNPRHLVRRRGQEARLRCSPMKGHSHVYWYRQLPEEGLKFMVYLQKENIIDESGMPKERFSAEFPKEGPSILRIQQVVRGDSAAYFCASSPGQGRSPLHFGNGTRLTVT.

The rearrangement links TRBV7-2 to TRBJ2-5; 10 nucleotides agree with TRBD2. Germline CDR1 SGHTA, CDR2 FQGNSA. Losses at the gene ends were 1 base for V and 1 base for J; bases not matched to a gene: 3. The CDR3 has 16 amino acids. CDR3 DNA: TGTGCCAGCAGCTTAGGGTGGACTAGCGGCCAAGAGACCCAGTACTTC. Translated, it gives CASSLGWTSGQETQYF.